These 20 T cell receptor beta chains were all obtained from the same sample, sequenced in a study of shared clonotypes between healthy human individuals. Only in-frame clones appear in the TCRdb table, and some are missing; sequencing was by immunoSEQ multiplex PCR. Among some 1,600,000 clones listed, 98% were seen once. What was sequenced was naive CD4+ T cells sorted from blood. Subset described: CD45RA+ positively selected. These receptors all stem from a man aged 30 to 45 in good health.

CDR3: CASSLNSGTYEQYF. The CDR3 DNA reads as TGTGCCAGCAGCTTAAATAGCGGGACCTACGAGCAGTACTTC. The chain carries TRBV7-6 and TRBJ2-7; 8 nucleotides agree with TRBD2. The CDR3 spans 14 residues. CDR1 and CDR2 from the germline V gene are SGHVS and FNYEAQ. The V gene end was trimmed by 2 bases and the J gene end by 2 bases; junction bases not matched to a gene: 2. Looking up the rest from reference TRBV7-6 and TRBJ2-7 gives the full variable domain: GAGVSQSPRYKVTKRGQDVALRCDPISGHVSLYWYRQALGQGPEFLTYFNYEAQQDKSGLPNDRFSAERPEGSISTLTIQRTEQRDSAMYRCASSLNSGTYEQYFGPGTRLTVT.

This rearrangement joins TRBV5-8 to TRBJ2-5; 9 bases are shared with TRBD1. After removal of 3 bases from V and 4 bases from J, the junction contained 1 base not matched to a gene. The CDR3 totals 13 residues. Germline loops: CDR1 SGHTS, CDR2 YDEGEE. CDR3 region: CASSYRGRETQYF. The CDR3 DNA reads TGTGCCAGCAGCTACAGGGGGCGAGAGACCCAGTACTTC.

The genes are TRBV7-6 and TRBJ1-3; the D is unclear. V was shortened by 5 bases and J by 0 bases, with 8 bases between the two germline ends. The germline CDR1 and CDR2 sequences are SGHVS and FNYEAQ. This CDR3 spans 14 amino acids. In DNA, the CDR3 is TGTGCCAGCAGCCGCACCTCCTCTGGAAACACCATATATTTT. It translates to CASSRTSSGNTIYF.

CDR3 amino acids: CAITPLGEYGYTF. As DNA, the CDR3 is TGTGCCATCACCCCCCTCGGGGAGTATGGCTACACCTTC. This rearrangement joins TRBV10-3 to TRBJ1-2; D gene ambiguous. Between the trimmed V and J ends, which lost 7 bases and 5 bases, there was a span of 14 bases. Germline-derived CDR1 and CDR2 are ENHRY and SYGVKD. This CDR3 has 13 amino acids.

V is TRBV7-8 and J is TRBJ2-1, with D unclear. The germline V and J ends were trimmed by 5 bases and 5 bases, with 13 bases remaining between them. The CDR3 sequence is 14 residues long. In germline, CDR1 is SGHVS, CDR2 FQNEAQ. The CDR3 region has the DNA TGTGCCAGCAGCCGAATAGTTTCCAACAATGAGCAGTTCTTC. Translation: CASSRIVSNNEQFF.

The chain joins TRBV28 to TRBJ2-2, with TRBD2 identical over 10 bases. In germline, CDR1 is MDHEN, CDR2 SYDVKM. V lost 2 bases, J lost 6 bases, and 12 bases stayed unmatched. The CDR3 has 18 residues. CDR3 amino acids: CASSLEERLAGVPGELFF. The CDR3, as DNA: TGTGCCAGCAGTTTAGAGGAGCGGCTAGCGGGAGTCCCCGGGGAGCTGTTTTTT.

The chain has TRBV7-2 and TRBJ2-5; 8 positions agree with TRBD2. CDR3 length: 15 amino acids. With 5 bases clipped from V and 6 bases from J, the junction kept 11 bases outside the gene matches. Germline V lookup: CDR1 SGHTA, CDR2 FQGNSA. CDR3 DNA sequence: TGTGCCAGCAGCCCCCGGGGGGGGCCGGTAAAGACCCAGTACTTC. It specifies CASSPRGGPVKTQYF.

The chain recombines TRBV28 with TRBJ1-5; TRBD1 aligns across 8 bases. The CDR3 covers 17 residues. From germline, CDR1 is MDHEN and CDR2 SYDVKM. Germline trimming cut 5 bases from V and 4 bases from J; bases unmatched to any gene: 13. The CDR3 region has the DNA TGTGCCAGCAGTCCGGGGACAGGCGGTACCCTAAATCAGCCCCAGCATTTT. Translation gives CASSPGTGGTLNQPQHF.

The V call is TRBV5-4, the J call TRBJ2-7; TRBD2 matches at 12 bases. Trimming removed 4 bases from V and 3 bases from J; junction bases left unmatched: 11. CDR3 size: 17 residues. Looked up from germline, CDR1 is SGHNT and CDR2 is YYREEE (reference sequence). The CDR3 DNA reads TGTGCCAGCAGCGGAGGGGCTAGCGGGAGGGGTTACTACGAGCAGTACTTC. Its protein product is CASSGGASGRGYYEQYF.

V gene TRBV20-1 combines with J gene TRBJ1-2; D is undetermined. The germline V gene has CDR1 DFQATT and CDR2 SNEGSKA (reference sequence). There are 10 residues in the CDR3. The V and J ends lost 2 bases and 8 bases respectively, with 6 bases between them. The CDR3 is CSARLRGYTF. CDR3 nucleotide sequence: TGCAGTGCTAGATTGCGGGGCTACACCTTC.

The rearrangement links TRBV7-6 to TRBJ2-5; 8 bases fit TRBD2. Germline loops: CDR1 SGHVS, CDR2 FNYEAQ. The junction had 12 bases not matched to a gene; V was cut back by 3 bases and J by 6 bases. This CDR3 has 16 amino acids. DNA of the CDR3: TGTGCCAGCAGCTTCGCCGGGACTAGAGACGGGAAGACCCAGTACTTC. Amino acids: CASSFAGTRDGKTQYF.

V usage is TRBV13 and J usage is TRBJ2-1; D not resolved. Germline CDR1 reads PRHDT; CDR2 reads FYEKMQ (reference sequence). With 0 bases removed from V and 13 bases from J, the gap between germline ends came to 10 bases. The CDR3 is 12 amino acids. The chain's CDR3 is CASSLGPASQFF. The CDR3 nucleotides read TGTGCCAGCAGCTTAGGGCCAGCTAGTCAGTTCTTC.

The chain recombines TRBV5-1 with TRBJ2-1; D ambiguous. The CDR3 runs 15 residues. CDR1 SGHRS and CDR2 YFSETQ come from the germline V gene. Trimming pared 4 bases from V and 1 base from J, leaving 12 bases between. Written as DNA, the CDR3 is TGCGCCAGCAGCGAGTCCGCCCAATCCTACAATGAGCAGTTCTTC. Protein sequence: CASSESAQSYNEQFF.

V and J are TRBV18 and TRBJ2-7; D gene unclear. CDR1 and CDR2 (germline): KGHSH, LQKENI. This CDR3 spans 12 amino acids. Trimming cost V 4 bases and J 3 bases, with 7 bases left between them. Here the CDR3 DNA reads TGTGCCAGCTCACTGGTCCACTACGAGCAGTACTTC. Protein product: CASSLVHYEQYF. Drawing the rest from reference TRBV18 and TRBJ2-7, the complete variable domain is NAGVMQNPRHLVRRRGQEARLRCSPMKGHSHVYWYRQLPEEGLKFMVYLQKENIIDESGMPKERFSAEFPKEGPSILRIQQVVRGDSAAYFCASSLVHYEQYFGPGTRLTVT.

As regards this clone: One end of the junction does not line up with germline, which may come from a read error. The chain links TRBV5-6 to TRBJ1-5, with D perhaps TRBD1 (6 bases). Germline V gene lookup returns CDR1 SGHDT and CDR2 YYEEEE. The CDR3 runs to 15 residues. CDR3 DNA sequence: TGTGCCAGCAGCCAACAGGGCCCTAGCACTCAGCCCCAGCATTTT. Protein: CASSQQGPSTQPQHF. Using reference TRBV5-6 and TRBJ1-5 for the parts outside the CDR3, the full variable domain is DAGVTQSPTHLIKTRGQQVTLRCSPKSGHDTVSWYQQALGQGPQFIFQYYEEEERQRGNFPDRFSGHQFPNYSSELNVNALLLGDSALYLCASSQQGPSTQPQHFGDGTRLSIL.

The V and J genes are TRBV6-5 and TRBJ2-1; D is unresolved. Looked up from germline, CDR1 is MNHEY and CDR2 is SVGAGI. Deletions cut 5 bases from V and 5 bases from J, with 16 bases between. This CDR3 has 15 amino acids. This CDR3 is CASSPITRANNEQFF. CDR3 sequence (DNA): TGTGCCAGCAGTCCCATCACCCGGGCCAACAATGAGCAGTTCTTC.

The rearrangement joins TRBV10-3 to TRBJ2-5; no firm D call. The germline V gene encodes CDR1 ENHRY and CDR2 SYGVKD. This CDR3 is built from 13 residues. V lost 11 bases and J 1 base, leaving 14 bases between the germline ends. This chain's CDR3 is CAGRGRPQETQYF. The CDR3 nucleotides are TGTGCCGGACGAGGACGGCCCCAAGAGACCCAGTACTTC.

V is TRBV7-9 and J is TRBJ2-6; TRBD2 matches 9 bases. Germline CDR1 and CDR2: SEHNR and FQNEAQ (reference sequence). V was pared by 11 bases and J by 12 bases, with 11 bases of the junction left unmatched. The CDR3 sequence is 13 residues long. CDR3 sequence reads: CAGWSSGIGVLTF. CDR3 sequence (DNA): TGTGCCGGTTGGTCTAGCGGGATAGGCGTCCTGACTTTC.

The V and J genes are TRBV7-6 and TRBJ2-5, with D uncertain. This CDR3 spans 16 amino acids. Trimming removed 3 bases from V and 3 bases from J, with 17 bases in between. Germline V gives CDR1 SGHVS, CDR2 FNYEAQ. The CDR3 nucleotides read TGTGCCAGCAGCTTTGAGGCACATCTAGGAGAAGAGACCCAGTACTTC. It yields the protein CASSFEAHLGEETQYF.

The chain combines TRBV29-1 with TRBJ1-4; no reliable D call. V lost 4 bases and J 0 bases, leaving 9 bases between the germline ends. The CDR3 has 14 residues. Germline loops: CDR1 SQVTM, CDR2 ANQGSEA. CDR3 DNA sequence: TGCAGCGTTGGGACCGACGCAACTAATGAAAAACTGTTTTTT. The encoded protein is CSVGTDATNEKLFF. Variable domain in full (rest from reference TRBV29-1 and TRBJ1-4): SAVISQKPSRDICQRGTSLTIQCQVDSQVTMMFWYRQQPGQSLTLIATANQGSEATYESGFVIDKFPISRPNLTFSTLTVSNMSPEDSSIYLCSVGTDATNEKLFFGSGTQLSVL.